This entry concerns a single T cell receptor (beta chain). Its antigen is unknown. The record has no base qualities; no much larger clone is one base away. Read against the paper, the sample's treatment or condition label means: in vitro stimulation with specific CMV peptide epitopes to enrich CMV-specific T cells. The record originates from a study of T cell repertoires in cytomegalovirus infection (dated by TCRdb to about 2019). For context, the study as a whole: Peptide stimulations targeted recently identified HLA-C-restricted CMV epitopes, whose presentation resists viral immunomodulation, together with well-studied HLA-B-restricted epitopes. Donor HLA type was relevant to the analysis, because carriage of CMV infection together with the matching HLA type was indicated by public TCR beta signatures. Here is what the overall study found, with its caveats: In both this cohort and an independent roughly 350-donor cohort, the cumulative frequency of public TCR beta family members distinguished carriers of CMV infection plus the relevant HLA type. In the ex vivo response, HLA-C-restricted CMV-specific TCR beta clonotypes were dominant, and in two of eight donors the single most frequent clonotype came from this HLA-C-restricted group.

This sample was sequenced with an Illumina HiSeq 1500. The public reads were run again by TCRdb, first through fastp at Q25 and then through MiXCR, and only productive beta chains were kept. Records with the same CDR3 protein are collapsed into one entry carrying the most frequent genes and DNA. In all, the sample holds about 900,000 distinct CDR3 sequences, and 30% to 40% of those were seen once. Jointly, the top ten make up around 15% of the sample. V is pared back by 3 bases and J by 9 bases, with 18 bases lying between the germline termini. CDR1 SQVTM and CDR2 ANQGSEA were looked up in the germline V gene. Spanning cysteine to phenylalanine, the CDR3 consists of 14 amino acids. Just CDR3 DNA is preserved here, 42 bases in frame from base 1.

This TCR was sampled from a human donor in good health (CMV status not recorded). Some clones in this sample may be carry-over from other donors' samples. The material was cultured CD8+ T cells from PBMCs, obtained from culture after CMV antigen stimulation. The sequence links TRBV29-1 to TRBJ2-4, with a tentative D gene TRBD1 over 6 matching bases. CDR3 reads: CSVEVGAGYGIQYF. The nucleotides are TGCAGCGTTGAGGTGGGGGCAGGCTATGGCATTCAGTACTTC.